The 3 T cell receptor beta chains in this list originate from one sample, sequenced in a study of vaccination effects on CD4 cells after COVID-19. Which antigens these TCRs recognize remains unknown. On roughly day 10 of culture, CD4+ T cells were separated out. All study participants received two doses of BNT162b2 or mRNA-1273 vaccine. Data came from immunoSEQ multiplex PCR; TCRdb stores just in-frame clones and leaves some out. The sample has approximately 74,000 clones, 65% to 80% seen once. The sample in question was CD4+ T cells from PBMCs cultured without peptide, obtained after COVID-19 vaccination. Source of these receptors: a human donor who received a COVID-19 vaccine.

The chain carries TRBV29-1 and TRBJ2-5; D is unclear. Trimming removed 4 bases from V and 1 base from J, with 7 bases in between. Germline loops: CDR1 SQVTM, CDR2 ANQGSEA. The CDR3 consists of 12 residues. The CDR3 is CSVGQAQETQYF. As DNA, the CDR3 is TGCAGCGTTGGCCAAGCCCAAGAGACCCAGTACTTC.

The chain has TRBV27 and TRBJ1-1; a weak D match, TRBD1 (6 bases). The length of the CDR3 is 15 residues. Germline V gives CDR1 MNHEY, CDR2 SMNVEV (reference sequence). V was clipped by 0 bases and J by 1 base, with 9 bases between them. The chain's CDR3 is CASSLSRGRNTEAFF. The CDR3 region has the DNA TGTGCCAGCAGTTTATCAAGGGGGAGGAACACTGAAGCTTTCTTT.

The V and J genes are TRBV28 and TRBJ1-1, with a tentative D call TRBD1 (5 bases). Germline lookup yields CDR1 MDHEN and CDR2 SYDVKM. This CDR3 spans 12 amino acids. The V gene lost 7 bases and the J gene lost 1 base, with 7 bases spanning the gap. CDR3 in amino acids: CASKQENTEAFF. In nucleotides, the CDR3 is TGTGCCAGCAAACAGGAGAACACTGAAGCTTTCTTT.